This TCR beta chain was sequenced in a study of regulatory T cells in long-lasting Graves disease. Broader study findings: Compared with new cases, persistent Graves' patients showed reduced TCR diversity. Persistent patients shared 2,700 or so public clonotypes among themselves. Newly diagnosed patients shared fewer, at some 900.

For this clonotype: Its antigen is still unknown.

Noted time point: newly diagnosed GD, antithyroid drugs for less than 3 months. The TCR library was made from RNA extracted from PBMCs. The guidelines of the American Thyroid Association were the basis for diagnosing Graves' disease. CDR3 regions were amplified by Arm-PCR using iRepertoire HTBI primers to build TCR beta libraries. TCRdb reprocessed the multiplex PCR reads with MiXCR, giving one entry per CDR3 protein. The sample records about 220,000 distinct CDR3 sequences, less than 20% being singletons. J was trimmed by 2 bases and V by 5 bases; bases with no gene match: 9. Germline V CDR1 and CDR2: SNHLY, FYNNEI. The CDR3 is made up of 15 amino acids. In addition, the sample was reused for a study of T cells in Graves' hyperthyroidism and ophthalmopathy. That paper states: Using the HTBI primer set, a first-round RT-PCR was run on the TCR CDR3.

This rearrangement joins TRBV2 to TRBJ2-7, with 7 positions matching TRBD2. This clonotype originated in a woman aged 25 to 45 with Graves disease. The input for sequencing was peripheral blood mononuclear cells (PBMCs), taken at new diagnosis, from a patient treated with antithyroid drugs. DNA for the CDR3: TGTGCCAGCAGTAGCCGGGACTACAGAACCTACGAGCAGTACTTC. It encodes CASSSRDYRTYEQYF.